This TCR beta chain was sequenced for a study of cytomegalovirus exposure and HLA in healthy donors. From germline, CDR1 is LGHNA and CDR2 YNFKEQ. There are 14 residues in the CDR3. Trimming took 3 bases from V and 3 from J; bases not matched to a gene: 5. Vbeta (60) and Jbeta (13) primers were used in the PCR. The repertoire was sequenced with immunoSEQ multiplex PCR; TCRdb's copy has only in-frame clones and lacks some. Among 150,000 to 200,000 clones listed, roughly 60% were seen once. This receptor was taken from a man in his forties in good health and CMV-seronegative. The chain combines TRBV4-2 with TRBJ2-7, with 7 bases identical to TRBD1. Input material: PBMCs. CDR3 coding DNA: TGTGCCAGCAGCCATATAGGACAGGACTACGAGCAGTACTTC. It codes for CASSHIGQDYEQYF.